This T cell receptor (beta chain) was documented in a study of cytomegalovirus exposure and HLA in healthy donors. Measured with immunoSEQ multiplex PCR; TCRdb has only the in-frame clones, and not every one. The sample has under 200,000 clones; about 90% are singletons. Comment on this clone: The antigen remains undetermined.

Study-level results: The study listed approximately 160 cytomegalovirus-associated TCR beta chains. The authors confirmed in vitro that three CMV-associated chains were specific for CMV antigens.

V was clipped by 6 bases and J by 7 bases, with 21 bases between them. The CDR3 covers 16 residues. CDR1 is MGHDK and CDR2 is SYGVNS in the germline V gene. The TCR comes from a man younger than 30 in good health and CMV-seropositive. The rearrangement uses TRBV25-1 and TRBJ1-4, with no clear D. Sequencing was done on a sample of PBMCs. The CDR3 DNA reads as TGTGCCAGCAGCGATGGTATAACGGGGTTGCGTGAAAAACTGTTTTTT. Protein product: CASSDGITGLREKLFF. Drawing the rest from reference TRBV25-1 and TRBJ1-4, the complete variable domain is EADIYQTPRYLVIGTGKKITLECSQTMGHDKMYWYQQDPGMELHLIHYSYGVNSTEKGDLSSESTVSRIRTEHFPLTLESARPSHTSQYLCASSDGITGLREKLFFGSGTQLSVL.